Sample share makes the clone carrying this T cell receptor (beta chain) medium-sized. As yet, its antigen is unknown. The same CDR3 is also encoded by other DNA sequences in this sample. This record belongs to a study of T cell responses to AZD1222 COVID-19 vaccine. General study points: Unmutated variant regions reportedly attract nearly half of all spike-specific TCRs. White British people made up most donors, females outnumbered males, and clonal diversity was possibly underestimated. Researchers report vaccine-associated CD4 TCRs spanning spike, with dominance at 160-218 and 743-854.

Repertoires were generated with immunoSEQ multiplex PCR, while TCRdb's copy carries only in-frame clones and drops some. The sample holds some 80,000 clones, about 91% seen once. Germline CDR1 GTSNPN, CDR2 SVGIG (reference sequence). Losses at the gene ends were 3 bases for V and 5 bases for J; bases not matched to a gene: 0. The CDR3 extends over 12 amino acids. Sequenced material: peripheral blood, taken 28 days after the second dose of the MenACWY control vaccine. The genes are TRBV30 and TRBJ2-5, with 10 bases matching TRBD2. The origin of this receptor is an adult who received the MenACWY meningococcal vaccine as a control. CDR3 sequence reads: CAWRGLAETQYF. For the CDR3, the DNA is TGTGCCTGGAGGGGACTAGCGGAGACCCAGTACTTC.